These 15 T cell receptor beta chains came from one sample sequenced in a study of blood T cell repertoires in COVID-19. Generated by immunoSEQ multiplex PCR, the TCRdb table keeps only in-frame clones and is missing some. The sample shows 150,000 or so clones, over 80% of them seen only once. The source material was peripheral blood. These receptors were obtained from a woman aged 60-75 years with acute or convalescent COVID-19.

CDR3 in DNA: TGTGCCAGCAGTTTAGGACGGACTCGACCCCAGAGCAATCAGCCCCAGCATTTT. This gives the protein CASSLGRTRPQSNQPQHF. The J gene is TRBJ1-5, the V gene TRBV27; no reliable D call. V lost 2 bases and J 1 base, leaving 18 bases between the germline ends. CDR1 MNHEY and CDR2 SMNVEV come from the germline V gene (reference sequence). The CDR3 runs to 18 residues.

The V and J genes are TRBV19 and TRBJ1-2, with unresolved D. Germline V CDR1 and CDR2: LNHDA, SQIVND (reference sequence). CDR3 length: 12 amino acids. V lost 3 bases and J lost 0, with 2 bases in between. The CDR3 sequence: CASSITNYGYTF. DNA of the CDR3: TGTGCCAGTAGTATCACTAACTATGGCTACACCTTC.

The chain uses TRBV10-3 and TRBJ1-2, with D unresolved. Germline V gives CDR1 ENHRY, CDR2 SYGVKD. The CDR3 is 17 residues long. V was clipped by 5 bases and J by 1 base, with 20 bases between them. This CDR3 is CAISSAPTAGSNYGYTF. The CDR3 nucleotides are TGTGCCATCAGTTCCGCCCCCACGGCGGGGAGTAACTATGGCTACACCTTC.

The genes are TRBV6-1 and TRBJ2-5; 11 nucleotides line up with TRBD2. Germline-derived CDR1 and CDR2 are MNHNS and SASEGT. Trimming took 6 bases from V and 4 from J; bases not matched to a gene: 4. CDR3 length: 14 amino acids. CDR3: CASRTSGAGETQYF. CDR3 in DNA: TGTGCCAGCAGGACTAGCGGGGCAGGAGAGACCCAGTACTTC.

The chain carries TRBV10-1 and TRBJ2-7, with TRBD1 matching over 11 bases. The CDR3 length is 16 residues. The germline V gene has CDR1 WNHNN and CDR2 SYGVQD (reference sequence). V shed 1 base, J shed 4 bases, and the junction held 6 bases outside the gene matches. In DNA, the CDR3 is TGCGCCAGCAGTGAGTGGGGACAGGGGGGTTCGTACGAGCAGTACTTC. Translating gives CASSEWGQGGSYEQYF.

The J gene is TRBJ2-2, the V gene TRBV7-2; possibly TRBD2 for D (5 bases). The V end lost 2 bases, the J end lost 5 bases, and 15 bases lay between the germline ends. Germline CDR1 is SGHTA and CDR2 is FQGNSA. This CDR3 region has 16 residues. CDR3 nucleotides: TGTGCCAGCAGCTTATTCCGGGAAGTAATAACCGGGGAGCTGTTTTTT. Amino acid sequence: CASSLFREVITGELFF. Full variable domain (rest looked up from reference TRBV7-2 and TRBJ2-2): GAGVSQSPSNKVTEKGKDVELRCDPISGHTALYWYRQSLGQGLEFLIYFQGNSAPDKSGLPSDRFSAERTGGSVSTLTIQRTQQEDSAVYLCASSLFREVITGELFFGEGSRLTVL.

This sequence joins TRBV9 and TRBJ1-1; TRBD1 matches at 9 bases. J was trimmed by 1 base and V by 0 bases; bases with no gene match: 1. CDR1 and CDR2 (germline): SGDLS, YYNGEE. The CDR3 has 15 amino acids. The CDR3 protein is CASSVGDRANTEAFF. The DNA for the CDR3 is TGTGCCAGCAGCGTAGGGGACAGGGCGAACACTGAAGCTTTCTTT.

As DNA, the CDR3 is TGTGCCAGCAGTCAAGGACAGGGTTATGGCTACACCTTC. This translates into CASSQGQGYGYTF. This chain joins TRBV5-6 and TRBJ1-2; TRBD1 aligns across 8 bases. The CDR3 contains 13 residues. Looked up from germline, CDR1 is SGHDT and CDR2 is YYEEEE. Trimming removed 5 bases from V and 5 bases from J; junction bases left unmatched: 5.

This clone occurred a few times. The rearrangement uses TRBV2 and TRBJ1-4; D is possibly TRBD1 (5 bases). V was trimmed by 6 bases and J by 7 bases, leaving 15 bases between them. Germline CDR1 reads SNHLY; CDR2 reads FYNNEI. This CDR3 has 14 residues. The CDR3 DNA follows: TGTGCCAGCAGGGCCCTTTGGGGCATTGAAAAACTGTTTTTT. It translates to CASRALWGIEKLFF.

This clone was recorded only once. The CDR3 nucleotides read TGTGCCAGCTCATCAAGCGGGGGGCCCACAGATACGCAGTATTTT. Translation: CASSSSGGPTDTQYF. The chain uses TRBV18 and TRBJ2-3, with TRBD2 matching over 9 bases. Germline V CDR1 and CDR2: KGHSH, LQKENI. The CDR3 sequence is 15 residues long. With 5 bases clipped from V and 2 bases from J, the junction kept 5 bases outside the gene matches. The entire variable domain, with the rest obtained from reference TRBV18 and TRBJ2-3, is as follows: NAGVMQNPRHLVRRRGQEARLRCSPMKGHSHVYWYRQLPEEGLKFMVYLQKENIIDESGMPKERFSAEFPKEGPSILRIQQVVRGDSAAYFCASSSSGGPTDTQYFGPGTRLTVL.

The V gene is TRBV6-2 or TRBV6-3, the J gene TRBJ2-5, with TRBD1 as a possible D gene (6 bases). The CDR3 spans 13 residues. Germline V gene data show CDR1 as MNHEY and CDR2 as SVGEGT. V was pared by 2 bases and J by 4 bases, with 8 bases between. CDR3 amino acids: CASSYRTAETQYF. The CDR3 nucleotides read TGTGCCAGCAGTTACCGGACAGCAGAGACCCAGTACTTC.

The rearrangement joins TRBV19 to TRBJ1-2, with 7 positions matching TRBD1. Germline V gene sequence: CDR1 LNHDA, CDR2 SQIVND (reference sequence). V lost 8 bases to trimming and J lost 8 bases; unmatched junction nucleotides: 8. The CDR3 covers 12 residues. CDR3 amino acids: CASGYRGSGYTF. CDR3 coding DNA: TGTGCCAGTGGCTACAGGGGATCCGGCTACACCTTC.

The chain has TRBV18 and TRBJ2-7; tentatively, D is TRBD1 (5 bases). V lost 4 bases and J 6 bases, leaving 13 bases between the germline ends. Germline V gene lookup returns CDR1 KGHSH and CDR2 LQKENI. CDR3 size: 13 residues. CDR3 sequence reads: CASSLRREGEQYF. CDR3 sequence (DNA): TGTGCCAGCTCACTCCGCAGGGAAGGCGAGCAGTACTTC.

The V and J genes are TRBV3-1 (or the pseudogene TRBV3-2) and TRBJ2-5, with D maybe TRBD2 (6 bases). Germline CDR1 and CDR2: LGHDT and YNNKEL (reference sequence). This CDR3 is built from 14 residues. The V end was cut by 0 bases, the J end by 7 bases, with 12 bases between. CDR3: CASSQEKLAGTQYF. The CDR3 DNA follows: TGTGCCAGCAGCCAAGAAAAACTAGCAGGGACCCAGTACTTC.

CDR3 sequence: CASSVGENYGYTF. The CDR3 nucleotides are TGTGCCAGCAGCGTAGGAGAGAACTATGGCTACACCTTC. The chain couples TRBV9 to TRBJ1-2; no clear D gene. The ends were cut back, 0 bases at V and 2 bases at J, with 5 bases in the middle. The CDR3 runs 13 residues. Germline V gene lookup returns CDR1 SGDLS and CDR2 YYNGEE.